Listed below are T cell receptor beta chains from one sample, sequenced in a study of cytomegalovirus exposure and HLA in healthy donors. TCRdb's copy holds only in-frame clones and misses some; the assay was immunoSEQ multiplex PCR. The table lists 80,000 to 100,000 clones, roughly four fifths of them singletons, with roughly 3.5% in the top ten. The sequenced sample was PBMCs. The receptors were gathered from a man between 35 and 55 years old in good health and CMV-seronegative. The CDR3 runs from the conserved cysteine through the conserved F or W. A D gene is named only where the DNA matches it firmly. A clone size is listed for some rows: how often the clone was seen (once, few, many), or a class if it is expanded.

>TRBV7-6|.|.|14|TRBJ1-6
CASRGAVLGSPLHF
TGTGCCAGCAGAGGGGCGGTATTAGGTTCACCCCTCCACTTT
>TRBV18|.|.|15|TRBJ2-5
CASSPPETGEETQYF
TGTGCCAGCTCACCACCTGAGACAGGAGAAGAGACCCAGTACTTC
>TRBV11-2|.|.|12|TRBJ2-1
CASTRGYNEQFF
TGTGCCAGCACACGGGGGTACAATGAGCAGTTCTTC
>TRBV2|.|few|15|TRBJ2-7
CASSVYRGSAYEQYF
TGTGCCAGCAGCGTCTATCGGGGATCAGCCTACGAGCAGTACTTC
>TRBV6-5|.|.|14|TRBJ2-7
CASSFGGRLYEQYF
TGTGCCAGCAGTTTCGGAGGGCGGTTATACGAGCAGTACTTC
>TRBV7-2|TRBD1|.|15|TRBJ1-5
CASSPRGGSNQPQHF
TGTGCCAGCAGCCCGAGAGGGGGCAGCAATCAGCCCCAGCATTTT
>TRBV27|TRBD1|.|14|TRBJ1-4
CASSSKDRRGKLFF
TGTGCCAGCAGTTCAAAGGACAGGCGAGGAAAACTGTTTTTT
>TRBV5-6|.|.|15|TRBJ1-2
CASSKDGGANYGYTF
TGTGCCAGCAGCAAGGACGGAGGAGCTAACTATGGCTACACCTTC
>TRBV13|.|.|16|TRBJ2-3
CASSLAGGIYTDTQYF
TGTGCCAGCAGCTTAGCCGGAGGTATCTACACAGATACGCAGTATTTT
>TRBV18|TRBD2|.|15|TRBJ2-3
CASSPLAGGTDTQYF
TGTGCCAGCTCACCCCTAGCGGGGGGTACAGATACGCAGTATTTT
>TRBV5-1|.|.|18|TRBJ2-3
CASSISTRDSGSAHTQYF
TGCGCCAGCAGCATAAGTACCCGGGACTCGGGAAGCGCCCATACGCAGTATTTT
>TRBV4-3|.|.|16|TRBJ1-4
CASSQDREGVGEKLFF
TGCGCCAGCAGCCAAGATAGGGAGGGGGTAGGTGAAAAACTGTTTTTT
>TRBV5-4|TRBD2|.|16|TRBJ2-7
CASSLVGGGGDYEQYF
TGTGCCAGCAGCTTGGTAGGCGGCGGGGGGGACTACGAGCAGTACTTC
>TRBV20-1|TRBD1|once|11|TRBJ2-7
CSAPTGDEQYF
TGCAGTGCCCCGACAGGGGACGAGCAGTACTTC
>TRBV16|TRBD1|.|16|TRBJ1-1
CASSQSWRGLYTEAFF
TGTGCCAGCAGCCAATCGTGGAGGGGGCTCTACACTGAAGCTTTCTTT
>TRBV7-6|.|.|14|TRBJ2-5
CASSLGPRGETQYF
TGTGCCAGCAGCTTAGGGCCTAGGGGAGAGACCCAGTACTTC
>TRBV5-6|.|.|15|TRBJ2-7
CASSRAGTFLYEQYF
TGTGCCAGCAGCCGAGCCGGGACATTCTTATACGAGCAGTACTTC
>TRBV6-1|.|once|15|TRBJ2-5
CASTSRVAFGETQYF
TGTGCCAGTACCAGCAGGGTGGCTTTTGGGGAGACCCAGTACTTC
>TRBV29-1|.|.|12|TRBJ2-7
CSVQQGGDEQYF
TGCAGCGTTCAACAGGGAGGGGACGAGCAGTACTTC
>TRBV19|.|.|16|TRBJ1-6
CASSSGGLSYNSPLHF
TGTGCCAGTAGTAGCGGGGGCCTCTCCTATAATTCACCCCTCCACTTT
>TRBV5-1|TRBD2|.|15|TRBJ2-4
CASSSTSGAKNIQYF
TGCGCCAGCAGCTCAACTAGCGGGGCCAAAAACATTCAGTACTTC
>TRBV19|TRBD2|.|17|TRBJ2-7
CASPFFLAGAAVDEQYF
TGTGCCAGCCCTTTTTTTCTAGCGGGGGCCGCCGTTGACGAGCAGTACTTC
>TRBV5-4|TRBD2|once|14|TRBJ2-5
CASSAGGGQETQYF
TGTGCCAGCAGTGCGGGGGGAGGTCAAGAGACCCAGTACTTC
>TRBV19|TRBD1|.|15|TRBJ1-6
CASSAQQGAYSPLHF
TGTGCCAGTAGTGCCCAACAGGGGGCTTATTCACCCCTCCACTTT
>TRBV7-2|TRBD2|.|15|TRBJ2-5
CASSAPGLAGVRVDF
TGTGCCAGCAGCGCACCGGGACTAGCGGGGGTGAGAGTAGACTTC
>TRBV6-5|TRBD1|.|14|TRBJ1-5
CASNPTGYNQPQHF
TGTGCCAGCAACCCGACAGGGTACAATCAGCCCCAGCATTTT
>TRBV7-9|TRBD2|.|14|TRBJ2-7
CASSELTSAYEQYF
TGTGCCAGCAGCGAACTGACTAGCGCCTACGAGCAGTACTTC
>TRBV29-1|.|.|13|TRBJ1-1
CTDPQGRYTEAFF
TGCACCGACCCACAGGGACGATACACTGAAGCTTTCTTT
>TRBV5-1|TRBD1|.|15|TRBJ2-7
CASRPLRTGSYEQYF
TGCGCCAGCAGACCCCTCCGGACAGGGTCATACGAGCAGTACTTC